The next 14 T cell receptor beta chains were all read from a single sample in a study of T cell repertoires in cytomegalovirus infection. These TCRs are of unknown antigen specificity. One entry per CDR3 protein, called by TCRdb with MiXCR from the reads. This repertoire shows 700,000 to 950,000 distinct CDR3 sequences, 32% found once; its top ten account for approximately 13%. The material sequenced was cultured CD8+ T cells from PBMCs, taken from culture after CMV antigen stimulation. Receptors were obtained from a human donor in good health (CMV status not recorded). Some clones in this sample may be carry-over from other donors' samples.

The CDR3 protein is CASSYNPALGEQFF. The CDR3 region has the DNA TGTGCCAGCAGTTACAACCCCGCTCTAGGTGAGCAGTTCTTC. The chain recombines TRBV6-5 with TRBJ2-1, with D unclear. This CDR3 region has 14 residues. Trimming stripped 2 bases from V and 9 bases from J, with 14 bases between. Germline V gives CDR1 MNHEY, CDR2 SVGAGI.

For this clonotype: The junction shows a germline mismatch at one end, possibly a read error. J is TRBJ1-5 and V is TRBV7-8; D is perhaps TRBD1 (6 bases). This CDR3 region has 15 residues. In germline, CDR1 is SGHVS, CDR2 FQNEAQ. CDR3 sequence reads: CVSSSDRDSNQPQHF. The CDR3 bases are TGTGTCAGCAGCTCGGACAGAGATAGCAATCAGCCCCAGCATTTT.

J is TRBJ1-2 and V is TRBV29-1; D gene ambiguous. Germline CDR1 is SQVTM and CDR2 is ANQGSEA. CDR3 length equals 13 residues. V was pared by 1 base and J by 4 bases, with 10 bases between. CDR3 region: CSVEAGSRYGYTF. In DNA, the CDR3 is TGCAGCGTTGAAGCGGGGTCTCGCTATGGCTACACCTTC.

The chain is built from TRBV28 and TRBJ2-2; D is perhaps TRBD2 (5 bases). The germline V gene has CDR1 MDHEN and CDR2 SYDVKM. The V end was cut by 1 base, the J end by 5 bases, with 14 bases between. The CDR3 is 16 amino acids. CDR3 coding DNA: TGTGCCAGCAGTTTATTCGTCCCGACGGGAACCGGGGAGCTGTTTTTT. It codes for CASSLFVPTGTGELFF.

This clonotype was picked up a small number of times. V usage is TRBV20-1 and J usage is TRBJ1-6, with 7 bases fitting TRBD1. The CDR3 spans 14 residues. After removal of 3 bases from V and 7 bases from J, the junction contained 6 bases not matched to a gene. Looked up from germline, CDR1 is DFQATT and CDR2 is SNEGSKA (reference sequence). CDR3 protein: CSAREGRGNSPLHF. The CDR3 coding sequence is TGCAGTGCTAGGGAGGGCAGGGGGAATTCACCCCTCCACTTT.

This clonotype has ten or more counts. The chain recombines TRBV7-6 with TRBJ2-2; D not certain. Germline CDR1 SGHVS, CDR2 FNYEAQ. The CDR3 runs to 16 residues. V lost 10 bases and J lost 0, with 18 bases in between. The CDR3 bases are TGTGCCATCTTACTCCGCCACCCTCCGAACACCGGGGAGCTGTTTTTT. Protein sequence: CAILLRHPPNTGELFF.

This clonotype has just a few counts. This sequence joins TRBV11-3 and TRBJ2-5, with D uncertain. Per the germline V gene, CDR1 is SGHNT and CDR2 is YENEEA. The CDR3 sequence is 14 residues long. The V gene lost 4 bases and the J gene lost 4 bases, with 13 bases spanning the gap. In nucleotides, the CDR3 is TGTGCCAGCAGCTCCGCTGATGGTCGAGAGACCCAGTACTTC. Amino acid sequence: CASSSADGRETQYF.

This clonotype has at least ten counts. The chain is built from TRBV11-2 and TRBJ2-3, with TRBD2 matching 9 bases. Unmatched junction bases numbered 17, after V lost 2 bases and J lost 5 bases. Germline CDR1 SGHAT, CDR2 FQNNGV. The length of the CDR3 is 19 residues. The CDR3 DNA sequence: TGTGCCAGCAGCTTACACCGCCGGTCGGCGGGGGGGCACATAGATACGCAGTATTTT. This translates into CASSLHRRSAGGHIDTQYF.

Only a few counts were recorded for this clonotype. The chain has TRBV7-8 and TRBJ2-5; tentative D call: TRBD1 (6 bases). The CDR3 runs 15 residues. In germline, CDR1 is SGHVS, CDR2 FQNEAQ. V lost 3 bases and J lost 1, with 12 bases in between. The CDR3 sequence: CASSFLGQIQETQYF. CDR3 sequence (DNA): TGTGCCAGCAGCTTCCTAGGACAGATCCAAGAGACCCAGTACTTC.

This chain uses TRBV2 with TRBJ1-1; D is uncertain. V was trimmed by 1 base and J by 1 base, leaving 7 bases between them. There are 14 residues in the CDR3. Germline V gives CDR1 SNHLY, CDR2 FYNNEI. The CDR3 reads CASSEVVRNTEAFF. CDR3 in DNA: TGTGCCAGCAGTGAAGTAGTCAGGAACACTGAAGCTTTCTTT.

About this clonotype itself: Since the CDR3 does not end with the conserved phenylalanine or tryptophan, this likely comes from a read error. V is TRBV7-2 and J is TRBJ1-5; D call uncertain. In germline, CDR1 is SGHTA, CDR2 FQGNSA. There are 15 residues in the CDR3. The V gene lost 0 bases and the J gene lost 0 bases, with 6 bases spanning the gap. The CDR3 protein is CASSLALSSNQPQHL. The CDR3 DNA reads TGTGCCAGCAGCTTAGCGCTGTCTAGCAATCAGCCCCAGCATCTT.

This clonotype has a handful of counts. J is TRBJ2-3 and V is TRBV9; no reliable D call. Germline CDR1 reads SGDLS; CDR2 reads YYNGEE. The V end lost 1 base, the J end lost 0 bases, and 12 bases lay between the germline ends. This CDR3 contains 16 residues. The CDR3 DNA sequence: TGTGCCAGCAGCGTAACAAGCTCAGGTAGCACAGATACGCAGTATTTT. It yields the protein CASSVTSSGSTDTQYF. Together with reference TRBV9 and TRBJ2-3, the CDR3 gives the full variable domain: DSGVTQTPKHLITATGQRVTLRCSPRSGDLSVYWYQQSLDQGLQFLIQYYNGEERAKGNILERFSAQQFPDLHSELNLSSLELGDSALYFCASSVTSSGSTDTQYFGPGTRLTVL.

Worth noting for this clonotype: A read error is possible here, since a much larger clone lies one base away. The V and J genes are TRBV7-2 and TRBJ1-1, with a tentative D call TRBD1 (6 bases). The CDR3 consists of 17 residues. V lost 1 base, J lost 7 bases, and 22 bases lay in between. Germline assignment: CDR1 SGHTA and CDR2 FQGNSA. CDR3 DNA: TGTGCCAGCAGCTTAGACGGGGGCAGCCAATCCGGGGTTGAAGCTTTCTTT. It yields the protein CASSLDGGSQSGVEAFF. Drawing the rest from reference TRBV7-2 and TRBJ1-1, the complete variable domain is GAGVSQSPSNKVTEKGKDVELRCDPISGHTALYWYRQSLGQGLEFLIYFQGNSAPDKSGLPSDRFSAERTGGSVSTLTIQRTQQEDSAVYLCASSLDGGSQSGVEAFFGQGTRLTVV.

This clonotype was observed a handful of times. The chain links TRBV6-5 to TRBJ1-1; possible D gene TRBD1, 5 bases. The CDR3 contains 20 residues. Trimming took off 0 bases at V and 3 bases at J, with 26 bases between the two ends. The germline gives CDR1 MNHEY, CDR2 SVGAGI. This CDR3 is CASSYSTSLGTPLRDTEAFF. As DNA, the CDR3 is TGTGCCAGCAGTTACTCGACCTCGTTGGGGACTCCCTTAAGGGACACTGAAGCTTTCTTT.